This is a list of T cell receptor beta chains from one sample in a study of response to subunit inactivated influenza vaccine. TCRdb re-called the RT-PCR reads through MiXCR, storing one row per CDR3 protein. The data contain 550,000 to 600,000 distinct CDR3 sequences, roughly 10% of them seen just once; the ten biggest clones take up roughly 10%. Sequences were derived from PBMCs from blood, sampled on the day of vaccination. These receptors all stem from a man aged 50 to 60 who received an inactivated influenza vaccine. CDR3s include the opening cysteine and the closing phenylalanine or tryptophan. Fields, in order: clone size, D gene, J gene, V gene, CDR3 DNA, CDR3 protein. A D gene is named only where the DNA matches it firmly. For some rows the clone size is stated as once, few or many, or as a class when expanded; others skip it.

clone_size: few; d_call: NA; j_call: TRBJ2-2; v_call: TRBV7-3; cdr3_nt: TGTGCCAGCAGCCAGGACAGCCTCGGGGAGCTGTTTTTT; cdr3_aa: CASSQDSLGELFF
clone_size: NA; d_call: TRBD1; j_call: TRBJ2-1; v_call: TRBV28; cdr3_nt: TGTGCCAGCAGACGCCGGGACAGGGGGCCGAATGAGCAGTTCTTC; cdr3_aa: CASRRRDRGPNEQFF
clone_size: many; d_call: TRBD1; j_call: TRBJ2-2; v_call: TRBV6-1; cdr3_nt: TGTGCCAGCAGTATCTATACAGGGGTCACCGGGGAGCTGTTTTTT; cdr3_aa: CASSIYTGVTGELFF
clone_size: many; d_call: NA; j_call: TRBJ2-1; v_call: TRBV12-3/TRBV12-4; cdr3_nt: TGTGCCAGCAGCCATGGGGGGCCAAATGAGCAGTTCTTC; cdr3_aa: CASSHGGPNEQFF
clone_size: NA; d_call: TRBD1; j_call: TRBJ2-7; v_call: TRBV20-1; cdr3_nt: TGCAGTGCTAGAGACTTGGACAGGGCCCGGTACGAGCAGTACTTC; cdr3_aa: CSARDLDRARYEQYF
clone_size: NA; d_call: NA; j_call: TRBJ2-1; v_call: TRBV30; cdr3_nt: TGTGCTCAGGGGGGAGATCTTCAGTTCTTC; cdr3_aa: CAQGGDLQFF
clone_size: NA; d_call: NA; j_call: TRBJ1-4; v_call: TRBV5-6; cdr3_nt: TGTGCCAGCAGCTTGCTGGGATACAGGGAAAAACTGTTTTTT; cdr3_aa: CASSLLGYREKLFF
clone_size: NA; d_call: NA; j_call: TRBJ1-1; v_call: TRBV12-3/TRBV12-4; cdr3_nt: TGTGCCAGCAGTTTCCCCGGAAATGAAGCTTTCTTT; cdr3_aa: CASSFPGNEAFF
clone_size: NA; d_call: TRBD1; j_call: TRBJ1-6; v_call: TRBV4-1; cdr3_nt: TGCGCCAGCAGCCAAGGGACAGGGGCTAATTCACCCCTCCACTTT; cdr3_aa: CASSQGTGANSPLHF
clone_size: few; d_call: TRBD2; j_call: TRBJ2-7; v_call: TRBV5-5; cdr3_nt: TGTGCCAGCAGCTCGGGAAGACTAGCGGGGGGGCTTAATGAGCAGTACTTC; cdr3_aa: CASSSGRLAGGLNEQYF
clone_size: many; d_call: NA; j_call: TRBJ2-3; v_call: TRBV5-5; cdr3_nt: TGTGCCAGCAACCGACGGGGTAGTCCGGCAACAGATACGCAGTATTTT; cdr3_aa: CASNRRGSPATDTQYF
clone_size: few; d_call: TRBD2; j_call: TRBJ2-3; v_call: TRBV5-5; cdr3_nt: TGTGCCAGCAGCTTGGGGGCGGGAGTAGGGACAGATACGCAGTATTTT; cdr3_aa: CASSLGAGVGTDTQYF
clone_size: NA; d_call: TRBD2; j_call: TRBJ2-2; v_call: TRBV19; cdr3_nt: TGTGCCAGTAGTAGGAGCGGGGGAGGTAACACCGGGGTTCTGTTTTTT; cdr3_aa: CASSRSGGGNTGVLFF
clone_size: NA; d_call: NA; j_call: TRBJ2-3; v_call: TRBV6-1; cdr3_nt: TGTGTAATTGTAGGGCTCATTCCCGATACGCAGTATTTT; cdr3_aa: CVIVGLIPDTQYF
clone_size: few; d_call: TRBD1; j_call: TRBJ2-7; v_call: TRBV3-1; cdr3_nt: TGTGCCAGCAGCCGGGCAGGGGGCTACGAGCAGTACTTC; cdr3_aa: CASSRAGGYEQYF
clone_size: many; d_call: NA; j_call: TRBJ1-4; v_call: TRBV12-3/TRBV12-4; cdr3_nt: TGTGCCAGCAGTTTATCCGGGGCCCGGGGGAATGAAAAACTGTTTTTT; cdr3_aa: CASSLSGARGNEKLFF
clone_size: few; d_call: NA; j_call: TRBJ2-1; v_call: TRBV24-1; cdr3_nt: TGTGCCACCAGTGAGACAGGGCGGAGGGATGAGCAGTTCTTC; cdr3_aa: CATSETGRRDEQFF
clone_size: NA; d_call: NA; j_call: TRBJ1-6; v_call: TRBV5-1; cdr3_nt: TGCGCCAGCAGCTTGGAGCAGGGCAAGAATTCACCCCTCCACTTT; cdr3_aa: CASSLEQGKNSPLHF
clone_size: NA; d_call: NA; j_call: TRBJ2-7; v_call: TRBV7-2; cdr3_nt: TGTGCCAGCAGCCCAGAGGAAATAGGCCGACGCTGGGAGCAGTACTTC; cdr3_aa: CASSPEEIGRRWEQYF
clone_size: NA; d_call: NA; j_call: TRBJ2-2; v_call: TRBV7-9; cdr3_nt: TGTGCCAGCAGCCTCGGGGAGCTGTTTTTT; cdr3_aa: CASSLGELFF
clone_size: few; d_call: NA; j_call: TRBJ2-5; v_call: TRBV5-6; cdr3_nt: TGTGCCACCGTCCGTAAGGGAGAGGTAGAGACCCAGTACTTC; cdr3_aa: CATVRKGEVETQYF
clone_size: NA; d_call: TRBD2; j_call: TRBJ2-1; v_call: TRBV10-3; cdr3_nt: TGTGCCATCAGGGATCAGCGGGAGGGCCTCTATGAGCAGTTCTTC; cdr3_aa: CAIRDQREGLYEQFF
clone_size: few; d_call: TRBD1; j_call: TRBJ2-3; v_call: TRBV11-2; cdr3_nt: TGTGCCAGCAGCTCCCGCCCCTTAGGGGACAGGGGAATGTATACGCAGTATTTT; cdr3_aa: CASSSRPLGDRGMYTQYF
clone_size: few; d_call: NA; j_call: TRBJ2-7; v_call: TRBV29-1; cdr3_nt: TGCAGCGTTGATCTAGGATCCTACGAGCAGTACTTC; cdr3_aa: CSVDLGSYEQYF
clone_size: few; d_call: NA; j_call: TRBJ2-1; v_call: TRBV11-2; cdr3_nt: TGTGCCAGCAGCTTAGTCTCTCGGGGGGCGTTCTTC; cdr3_aa: CASSLVSRGAFF
clone_size: NA; d_call: TRBD2; j_call: TRBJ2-1; v_call: TRBV9; cdr3_nt: TGTGCCAGCAGCTTACGGACTAGCGGGGGGGCAGTCAATGAGCAGTTCTTC; cdr3_aa: CASSLRTSGGAVNEQFF
clone_size: many; d_call: NA; j_call: TRBJ2-2; v_call: TRBV12-3/TRBV12-4; cdr3_nt: TGTGCCAGCAGTGTTTGGGGGAACACCGGGGAGCTGTTTTTT; cdr3_aa: CASSVWGNTGELFF
clone_size: many; d_call: NA; j_call: TRBJ1-1; v_call: TRBV20-1; cdr3_nt: TGCAGTGCTAGACCCTCTGGCGGGGGGCGGACTGAAGCTTTCTTT; cdr3_aa: CSARPSGGGRTEAFF
clone_size: many; d_call: TRBD1; j_call: TRBJ2-1; v_call: TRBV28; cdr3_nt: TGTGCCAGCAGTTTTTTCAGGACAGGGTGGAATGAGCAGTTCTTC; cdr3_aa: CASSFFRTGWNEQFF
clone_size: few; d_call: TRBD1; j_call: TRBJ2-2; v_call: TRBV4-1; cdr3_nt: TGCGCCAGCAGCCAACTACCGGGGTGGACAGGTGTTACCGGGGAGCTGTTTTTT; cdr3_aa: CASSQLPGWTGVTGELFF
clone_size: NA; d_call: NA; j_call: TRBJ2-2; v_call: TRBV6-5; cdr3_nt: TGTGCCAGCAGTTACAGGACCAACACCGGGGAGCTGTTTTTT; cdr3_aa: CASSYRTNTGELFF
clone_size: NA; d_call: NA; j_call: TRBJ2-7; v_call: TRBV5-5; cdr3_nt: TGTGCCAGCAGCTCTTCCAGGGCCGAATCCTCAAGCTCCTACGAGCAGTACTTC; cdr3_aa: CASSSSRAESSSSYEQYF
clone_size: NA; d_call: TRBD2; j_call: TRBJ2-5; v_call: TRBV20-1; cdr3_nt: TGCAGTGCTACCCGGTTGTGGCGGGAGAAAGGAAAGACCCAGTACTTC; cdr3_aa: CSATRLWREKGKTQYF
clone_size: few; d_call: NA; j_call: TRBJ2-2; v_call: TRBV12-3/TRBV12-4; cdr3_nt: TGTGCCAGCAGTCTTCGGGGGTGGAACACCGGGGAGCTGTTTTTT; cdr3_aa: CASSLRGWNTGELFF
clone_size: few; d_call: NA; j_call: TRBJ2-7; v_call: TRBV5-1; cdr3_nt: TGCGCCAGCAGCTTCATCTCGGGATACACCTACGAGCAGTACTTC; cdr3_aa: CASSFISGYTYEQYF
clone_size: few; d_call: TRBD2; j_call: TRBJ2-3; v_call: TRBV2; cdr3_nt: TGTGCCAGCAGCGTAATAGCGGGGGGGTACACAGATACGCAGTATTTT; cdr3_aa: CASSVIAGGYTDTQYF